This T cell receptor beta chain was observed in a study of blood T cell repertoires in COVID-19. Study information: Acute and convalescent COVID-19 specimens originated in the United States, Italy and Spain.

Cohort 3 recovery required two negative PCRs, clearance, or symptom resolution. The protocol was immunoSEQ multiplex PCR, while the TCRdb copy is restricted to in-frame clones and leaves out a portion. The sample lists fewer than 200,000 clones; over 75% were seen once. The sequenced sample consisted of PBMCs or T cells enriched from blood (not recorded which). The sequence derives from a woman between 18 and 29 years old who had recovered from COVID-19.

The CDR3 region is CASSLRLGTGVTQPQHF. DNA of the CDR3: TGTGCCAGCAGCTTAAGATTGGGGACAGGGGTTACTCAGCCCCAGCATTTT. The chain has TRBV7-8 and TRBJ1-5; 10 nucleotides agree with TRBD1. Germline V gene data show CDR1 as SGHVS and CDR2 as FQNEAQ. Germline trimming cut 2 bases from V and 6 bases from J; bases unmatched to any gene: 10. The CDR3 has 17 amino acids. The whole variable domain, filled in from reference TRBV7-8 and TRBJ1-5, reads GAGVSQSPRYKVAKRGQDVALRCDPISGHVSLFWYQQALGQGPEFLTYFQNEAQLDKSGLPSDRFFAERPEGSVSTLKIQRTQQEDSAVYLCASSLRLGTGVTQPQHFGDGTRLSIL.